The 26 T cell receptor beta chains reported below all come from one sample, sequenced in a study of shared clonotypes between healthy human individuals. Sequencing was performed with immunoSEQ multiplex PCR; in TCRdb, only in-frame clones are kept and a portion is missing. In the table there are about 1.1 million clones, around 78% of which are singletons. Sequenced sample: memory CD4+ T cells from PBMCs. Subset defined: CD45RA-negative fraction. The receptors here all came from a man younger than 35 in good health. Some clones in this sample may be carry-over from other donors' samples.

V gene TRBV11-2 combines with J gene TRBJ2-5, with D possibly TRBD2 on 5 matching bases. This CDR3 is 15 amino acids long. V dropped 1 base and J dropped 3 bases, with 12 bases sitting between them. The germline V gene encodes CDR1 SGHAT and CDR2 FQNNGV. The CDR3 DNA reads TGTGCCAGCAGCTTAGGTAGCGCGGATAAAGAGACCCAGTACTTC. This codes for CASSLGSADKETQYF.

As concerns this clone: This specimen includes other DNA sequences encoding the same CDR3. V gene TRBV19 combines with J gene TRBJ2-2, with TRBD1 identical over 7 bases. In germline, CDR1 is LNHDA, CDR2 SQIVND (reference sequence). Trimming removed 5 bases from V and 3 bases from J; junction bases left unmatched: 6. This CDR3 contains 15 residues. The CDR3, as DNA: TGTGCCAGTAGTTTACAGGGGACGTACACCGGGGAGCTGTTTTTT. Protein product: CASSLQGTYTGELFF.

The chain carries TRBV6-5 and TRBJ2-7; 7 nucleotides agree with TRBD2. With V trimmed by 8 bases and J by 2 bases, 9 bases remained unmatched. Germline V gene sequence: CDR1 MNHEY, CDR2 SVGAGI. This CDR3 region has 14 residues. The DNA of the CDR3 is TGTGCCAGCCTTTCCTCGGCGGGGGCCTACGAGCAGTACTTC. As protein: CASLSSAGAYEQYF.

This clone was seen only once. V gene TRBV5-1 combines with J gene TRBJ2-3, with 11 bases lining up with TRBD1. The V and J ends lost 4 bases and 0 bases, in that order; junction bases with no gene match: 4. The CDR3 totals 16 residues. The germline V gene has CDR1 SGHRS and CDR2 YFSETQ. The CDR3 is CASSLGQGGSTDTQYF. The CDR3 DNA sequence: TGCGCCAGCAGCCTGGGACAGGGGGGGAGCACAGATACGCAGTATTTT.

V usage is TRBV4-1 and J usage is TRBJ2-1; D unresolved. Per the germline V gene, CDR1 is MGHRA and CDR2 is YSYEKL. This CDR3 contains 13 residues. Trimming shortened V by 6 bases and J by 8 bases, and 14 bases separated the two germline ends. As DNA, the CDR3 is TGCGCCAGCAGTGGAAGGACGGGCGATGAGCAGTTCTTC. Encoded protein: CASSGRTGDEQFF.

V is TRBV7-8 and J is TRBJ2-7; 12 nucleotides line up with TRBD2. The CDR3 spans 17 residues. V was pared by 4 bases and J by 4 bases, with 11 bases of the junction left unmatched. From germline, CDR1 is SGHVS and CDR2 FQNEAQ. The CDR3 protein is CASSWDGLAGRIYEQYF. The CDR3 bases are TGTGCCAGCAGCTGGGACGGACTAGCGGGACGAATATACGAGCAGTACTTC.

Points on this clone: Just one base apart from a much larger clone, this may be a read error. Other DNA sequences in this sample translate to the same CDR3. The gene calls are TRBV30 and TRBJ1-2; the match to TRBD1 covers 7 bases. The CDR3 has 13 amino acids. Germline values: CDR1 GTSNPN, CDR2 SVGIG (reference sequence). The V segment lost 1 base and the J segment 8 bases; nucleotides outside the gene matches: 7. CDR3 DNA sequence: TGTGCCTGGAGTGCAGACAGGGTAAAAGGCTACACCTTC. Amino acids: CAWSADRVKGYTF.

On this clone: Germline and junction disagree at one end, which may indicate a read error. The chain links TRBV6-5 to TRBJ1-1, with 8 bases aligning to TRBD1. Looked up from germline, CDR1 is MNHEY and CDR2 is SVGAGI. This CDR3 region has 9 residues. CDR3 amino acids: CASSDRGEF. The CDR3 nucleotides read TGTGCCAGCAGTGACAGGGGCGAATTT.

Turning to this clone: At the DNA level, this CDR3 is encoded by other sequences in the same sample as well. The rearrangement uses TRBV5-4 and TRBJ2-4, with a weak D call TRBD1 (6 bases). Per germline, CDR1 SGHNT and CDR2 YYREEE (reference sequence). This CDR3 comprises 14 residues. V dropped 4 bases and J dropped 1 base, with 9 bases sitting between them. The CDR3 spells CASSKQGAKNIQYF. The CDR3 DNA is TGTGCCAGCAGCAAGCAGGGGGCCAAAAACATTCAGTACTTC.

V gene TRBV6-5 combines with J gene TRBJ1-1; unclear D gene. Germline CDR1 is MNHEY and CDR2 is SVGAGI. The V gene lost 2 bases and the J gene lost 6 bases, with 1 base spanning the gap. The CDR3 is 10 amino acids. CDR3 DNA sequence: TGTGCCAGCAGTTACGCTGAAGCTTTCTTT. Amino acids: CASSYAEAFF.

This sequence joins TRBV19 and TRBJ2-2, with 13 bases fitting TRBD2. Germline lookup yields CDR1 LNHDA and CDR2 SQIVND (reference sequence). This CDR3 comprises 15 residues. V was clipped by 5 bases and J by 6 bases; unmatched bases: 3. CDR3 bases: TGTGCCAGTAGTGTACTAGCGGGAGGGCCCGGGGAGCTGTTTTTT. It yields the protein CASSVLAGGPGELFF.

This clone showed up just a few times. The chain links TRBV7-8 to TRBJ1-2, with D maybe TRBD1 (6 bases). The ends were cut back, 5 bases at V and 4 bases at J, with 14 bases in the middle. CDR3 size: 14 residues. Germline CDR1 and CDR2: SGHVS and FQNEAQ. Written as DNA, the CDR3 is TGTGCCAGCAGCCCGGAAACAGGGTCCTATGGCTACACCTTC. It is translated as CASSPETGSYGYTF.

The CDR3 reads CASSYSTRGTSSGTEAFF. DNA of the CDR3: TGTGCCAGCAGTTACAGTACTCGAGGCACCAGCTCAGGTACTGAAGCTTTCTTT. V is TRBV6-8 and J is TRBJ1-1; D is uncertain. The CDR3 extends over 18 amino acids. Germline V gives CDR1 MNHGY, CDR2 SAAAGT. The V gene lost 2 bases and the J gene lost 5 bases, with 24 bases spanning the gap.

The J gene is TRBJ1-5, the V gene TRBV6-1; 8 nucleotides align to TRBD1. The CDR3 runs to 14 residues. J gave up 6 bases and V 6 bases, and 7 bases lay outside the gene matches. Germline CDR1 and CDR2: MNHNS and SASEGT. The chain's CDR3 is CASRVTGVAQPQHF. The DNA for the CDR3 is TGTGCCAGCAGGGTGACAGGGGTGGCTCAGCCCCAGCATTTT.

V gene TRBV27 combines with J gene TRBJ2-5; 7 bases map to TRBD2. Trimming at V came to 4 bases and at J to 2 bases, leaving 4 bases not matched to a gene. Per the germline V gene, CDR1 is MNHEY and CDR2 is SMNVEV (reference sequence). The CDR3 has 14 residues. CDR3 region: CASSSSGAQETQYF. The CDR3 DNA is TGTGCCAGCAGTTCAAGCGGGGCGCAAGAGACCCAGTACTTC.

V is TRBV7-9 and J is TRBJ2-5; 10 bases agree with TRBD1. Per the germline V gene, CDR1 is SEHNR and CDR2 is FQNEAQ (reference sequence). This CDR3 has 14 amino acids. J was trimmed by 4 bases and V by 1 base; bases with no gene match: 0. The CDR3 DNA sequence: TGTGCCAGCAGCTTAGGGACAGGGGGAGAGACCCAGTACTTC. Protein sequence: CASSLGTGGETQYF.

The chain links TRBV6-1 to TRBJ2-2; 7 bases fit TRBD1. Trimming cost V 3 bases and J 6 bases; bases outside gene matches: 7. This CDR3 contains 15 residues. CDR1 is MNHNS and CDR2 is SASEGT in the germline V gene. CDR3 coding DNA: TGTGCCAGCAGTGAGATTGGACAGGCCTCCGGGGAGCTGTTTTTT. Translating gives CASSEIGQASGELFF.

V and J are TRBV7-9 and TRBJ1-4; D is ambiguous. The germline V and J ends were trimmed by 5 bases and 7 bases, with 14 bases remaining between them. The CDR3 is 14 residues long. Germline assignment: CDR1 SEHNR and CDR2 FQNEAQ (reference sequence). CDR3: CASSPGPAIEKLFF. The CDR3 DNA sequence: TGTGCCAGCAGCCCAGGCCCGGCCATTGAAAAACTGTTTTTT.

A remark on this clone: This may arise from a read error, as a much more abundant clone is one base away. The rearrangement uses TRBV7-8 and TRBJ2-3; D uncertain. The CDR3 totals 13 residues. Trimming shortened V by 3 bases and J by 0 bases, and 4 bases separated the two germline ends. The germline V gene has CDR1 SGHVS and CDR2 FQNEAQ. CDR3 amino acids: CASSFGSTDTQYF. CDR3 DNA sequence: TGTGCCAGCAGCTTTGGAAGCACAGATACGCAGTATTTT. Full variable domain (outside the CDR3, taken from reference TRBV7-8 and TRBJ2-3): GAGVSQSPRYKVAKRGQDVALRCDPISGHVSLFWYQQALGQGPEFLTYFQNEAQLDKSGLPSDRFFAERPEGSVSTLKIQRTQQEDSAVYLCASSFGSTDTQYFGPGTRLTVL.

This clone was seen a few times. V and J are TRBV5-1 and TRBJ2-5; 7 nucleotides align to TRBD1. The CDR3 contains 16 residues. Trimming removed 4 bases from V and 2 bases from J; junction bases left unmatched: 11. The germline V gene encodes CDR1 SGHRS and CDR2 YFSETQ. The CDR3 here is CASSRVGTVIQETQYF. The CDR3 bases are TGCGCCAGCAGCCGAGTCGGGACAGTCATTCAAGAGACCCAGTACTTC.

This chain connects TRBV5-1 to TRBJ2-7; TRBD2 might be the D (5 bases). The CDR3 is 11 amino acids. Germline lookup yields CDR1 SGHRS and CDR2 YFSETQ. V lost 7 bases to trimming and J lost 1 base, with 6 bases between them. The DNA of the CDR3 is TGCGCCAGCTCGGGATCCTACGAGCAGTACTTC. This gives the protein CASSGSYEQYF.

This clone was counted many times. Other DNA sequences in the same sample also yield this CDR3. V usage is TRBV30 and J usage is TRBJ1-3; maybe TRBD1 (5 bases). Trimming removed 2 bases from V and 7 bases from J, with 6 bases in between. The germline V gene has CDR1 GTSNPN and CDR2 SVGIG (reference sequence). The length of the CDR3 is 11 residues. CDR3 nucleotides: TGTGCCTGGAGTTACAGGAACACCATATATTTT. It specifies CAWSYRNTIYF.

This clone has just a few counts. The V gene is TRBV4-3, the J gene TRBJ2-5; either TRBD1 or TRBD2 may fit D (5 bases each). There are 17 residues in the CDR3. The ends were cut back, 0 bases at V and 4 bases at J, with 18 bases in the middle. Germline CDR1 reads LGHNA; CDR2 reads YSLEER. The CDR3: CASSQEGDALLGETQYF. The CDR3 DNA is TGCGCCAGCAGCCAAGAAGGGGACGCTTTGTTGGGAGAGACCCAGTACTTC.

The chain has TRBV9 and TRBJ1-1; D is unclear. Trimming left V 3 bases short and J 2 bases short, with 11 bases between. Germline assignment: CDR1 SGDLS and CDR2 YYNGEE. The length of the CDR3 is 14 residues. CDR3 nucleotide sequence: TGTGCCAGCAGCGCAACTACAAGTAACACTGAAGCTTTCTTT. Amino acid sequence: CASSATTSNTEAFF.

The chain uses TRBV30 and TRBJ2-7; TRBD2 aligns across 8 bases. V gave up 1 base and J gave up 6 bases; unmatched junction bases: 2. CDR3 length: 12 residues. CDR1 GTSNPN and CDR2 SVGIG come from the germline V gene (reference sequence). CDR3 sequence reads: CAWSELAAEQYF. CDR3 sequence (DNA): TGTGCCTGGAGTGAACTAGCGGCCGAGCAGTACTTC. Filled out from reference TRBV30 and TRBJ2-7, the complete variable domain reads SQTIHQWPATLVQPVGSPLSLECTVEGTSNPNLYWYRQAAGRGLQLLFYSVGIGQISSEVPQNLSASRPQDRQFILSSKKLLLSDSGFYLCAWSELAAEQYFGPGTRLTVT.

Points on this clone: A far larger clone differs by one base, so this is likely a read error. The chain has TRBV6-6 and TRBJ2-5, with unresolved D. V was cut by 6 bases and J by 3 bases, with 2 bases left in between. The CDR3 runs to 10 residues. Germline V gene lookup returns CDR1 MNHNY and CDR2 SVGAGI (reference sequence). The CDR3: CASSEETQYF. The CDR3 DNA sequence: TGTGCCAGCAGCGAAGAGACCCAGTACTTC.